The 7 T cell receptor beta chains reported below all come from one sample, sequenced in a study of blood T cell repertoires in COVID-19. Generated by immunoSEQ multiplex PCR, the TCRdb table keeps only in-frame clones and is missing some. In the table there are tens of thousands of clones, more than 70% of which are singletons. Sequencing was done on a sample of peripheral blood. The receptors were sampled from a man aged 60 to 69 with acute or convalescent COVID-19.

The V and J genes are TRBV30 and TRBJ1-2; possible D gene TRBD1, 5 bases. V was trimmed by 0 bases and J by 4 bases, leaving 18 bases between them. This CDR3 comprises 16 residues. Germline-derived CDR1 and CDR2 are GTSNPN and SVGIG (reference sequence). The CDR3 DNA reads TGTGCCTGGAGTGTACGCGGGGGGAGCACTCGCTATGGCTACACCTTC. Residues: CAWSVRGGSTRYGYTF.

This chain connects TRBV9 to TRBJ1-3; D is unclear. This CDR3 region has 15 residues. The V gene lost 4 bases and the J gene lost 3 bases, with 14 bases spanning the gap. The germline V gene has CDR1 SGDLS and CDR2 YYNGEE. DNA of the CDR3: TGTGCCAGCAGCTCCTCGTTCGGAGGTGGAAACACCATATATTTT. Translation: CASSSSFGGGNTIYF.

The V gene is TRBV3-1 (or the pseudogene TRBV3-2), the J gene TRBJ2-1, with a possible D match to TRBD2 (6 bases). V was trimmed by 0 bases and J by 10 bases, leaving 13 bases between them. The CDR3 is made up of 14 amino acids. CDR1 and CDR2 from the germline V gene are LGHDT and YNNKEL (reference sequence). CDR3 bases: TGTGCCAGCAGCCAAGACAGCGGGCATCGGGAGCAGTTCTTC. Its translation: CASSQDSGHREQFF.

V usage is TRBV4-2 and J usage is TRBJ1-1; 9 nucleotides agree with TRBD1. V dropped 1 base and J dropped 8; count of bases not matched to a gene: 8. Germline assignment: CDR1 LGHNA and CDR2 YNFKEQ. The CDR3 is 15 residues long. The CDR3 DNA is TGTGCCAGCAGCCAAGTAAAGGGACAGGGAGCCGAAGCTTTCTTT. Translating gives CASSQVKGQGAEAFF.

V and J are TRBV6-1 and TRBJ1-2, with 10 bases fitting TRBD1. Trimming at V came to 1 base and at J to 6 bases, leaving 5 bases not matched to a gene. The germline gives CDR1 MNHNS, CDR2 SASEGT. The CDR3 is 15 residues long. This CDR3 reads CASSEGTGGFDGYTF. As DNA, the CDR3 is TGTGCCAGCAGTGAAGGGACAGGGGGTTTCGATGGCTACACCTTC.

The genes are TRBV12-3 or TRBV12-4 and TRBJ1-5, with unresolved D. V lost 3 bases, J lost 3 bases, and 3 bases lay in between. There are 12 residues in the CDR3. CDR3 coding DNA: TGTGCCAGCAGTTTCCACAATCAGCCCCAGCATTTT. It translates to CASSFHNQPQHF.

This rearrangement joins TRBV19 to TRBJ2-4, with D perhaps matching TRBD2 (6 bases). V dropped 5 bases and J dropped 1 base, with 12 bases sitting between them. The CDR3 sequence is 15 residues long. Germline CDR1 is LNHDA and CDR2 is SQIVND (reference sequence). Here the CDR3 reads CASSGLAVAKNIQYF. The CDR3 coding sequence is TGTGCCAGTAGTGGATTAGCGGTTGCCAAAAACATTCAGTACTTC.